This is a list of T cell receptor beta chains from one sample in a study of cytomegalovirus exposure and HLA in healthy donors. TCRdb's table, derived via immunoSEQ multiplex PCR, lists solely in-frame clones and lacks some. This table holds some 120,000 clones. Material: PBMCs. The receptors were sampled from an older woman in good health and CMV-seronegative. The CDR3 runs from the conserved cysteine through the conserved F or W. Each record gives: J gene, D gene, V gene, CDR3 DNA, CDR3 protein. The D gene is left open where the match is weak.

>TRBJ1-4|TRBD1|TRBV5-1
TGCGCCAGCAGCTTGCTACAGGGGAATGAAAAACTGTTTTTT
CASSLLQGNEKLFF
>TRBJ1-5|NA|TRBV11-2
TGTGCCAGCAGCCTGGGGGGATCCGGTCAGCCCCAGCATTTT
CASSLGGSGQPQHF
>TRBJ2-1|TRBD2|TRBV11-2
TGTGCCAGCAGCTCCCTCGGCCTAGCGGGGTACAATGAGCAGTTCTTC
CASSSLGLAGYNEQFF
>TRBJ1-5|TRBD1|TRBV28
TGTGCCAGCAGTTCCGGGACAGGGTACAATCAGCCCCAGCATTTT
CASSSGTGYNQPQHF
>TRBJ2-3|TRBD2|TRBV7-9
TGTGCCAGCACCGGGGAGGGGATCTACACAGATACGCAGTATTTT
CASTGEGIYTDTQYF
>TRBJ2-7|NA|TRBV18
TGTGCCAGCTCACCGCGCGGACACGGCTACGAGCAGTACTTC
CASSPRGHGYEQYF
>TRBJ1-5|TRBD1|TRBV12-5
TGTGCTAGTGGTCTGGGACAGCTTCAGCCCCAGCATTTT
CASGLGQLQPQHF
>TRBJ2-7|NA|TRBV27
TGTGCCAGCAGTCCTGGGACTGCTGGCTACGAGCAGTACTTC
CASSPGTAGYEQYF
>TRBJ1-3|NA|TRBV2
TGTGCCAGCAGTGATCGGGGTGTTGGCACCATATATTTT
CASSDRGVGTIYF
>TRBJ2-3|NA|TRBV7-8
TGTGCCAGCAGCTTACAGGGCCTTAGCACAGATACGCAGTATTTT
CASSLQGLSTDTQYF
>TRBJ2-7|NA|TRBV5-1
TGCGCCAGCAGCTTGGCCGGGGTGGGGATGGACGAGCAGTACTTC
CASSLAGVGMDEQYF
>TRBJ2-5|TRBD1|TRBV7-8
TGTGCCAGCAGTCCTCTGGGGACAGGGCAAGAGACCCAGTACTTC
CASSPLGTGQETQYF
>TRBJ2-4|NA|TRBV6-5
TGTGCCAGCAGTTACTCCCCCAACTTAGCCAAAAACATTCAGTACTTC
CASSYSPNLAKNIQYF
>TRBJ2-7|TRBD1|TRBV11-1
TGTGCCAGCAGTCAGGGGGACGAGCAGTACTTC
CASSQGDEQYF
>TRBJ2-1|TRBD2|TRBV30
TGTGCCTGGGCTAGCGGGGCACTAGGGAATGAGCAGTTCTTC
CAWASGALGNEQFF
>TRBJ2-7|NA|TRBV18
TGTGCCAGCTCACAACAGAACTACGAGCAGTACTTC
CASSQQNYEQYF
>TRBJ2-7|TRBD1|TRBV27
TGTGCCAGCAGTCCTGTAGGACAGGGATATTACGAGCAGTACTTC
CASSPVGQGYYEQYF
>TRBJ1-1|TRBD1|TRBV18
TGTGCCAGCTCATACAACCAGGGGGCGGATGAAGCTTTCTTT
CASSYNQGADEAFF
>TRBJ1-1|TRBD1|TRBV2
TGTGCCAGTTCGCAACAGGGGGCGGTCACTGAAGCTTTCTTT
CASSQQGAVTEAFF
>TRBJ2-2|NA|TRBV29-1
TGCAGCGTTGAAGATGGACAGAGAAGGACCGGGGAGCTGTTTTTT
CSVEDGQRRTGELFF
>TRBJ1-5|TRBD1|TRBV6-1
TGTGCCAGCAGTGAAGCGACAGGGGGGGGTCAGCCCCAGCATTTT
CASSEATGGGQPQHF
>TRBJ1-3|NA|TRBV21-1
TGTGCCAGCAGCAAGGGGCTTTCCTCTGGAAACACCATATATTTT
CASSKGLSSGNTIYF
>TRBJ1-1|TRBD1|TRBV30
TGTGCCTGGACCCGGACAGGGGATAGGGCAATCTTTCCTGAAGCTTTCTTT
CAWTRTGDRAIFPEAFF
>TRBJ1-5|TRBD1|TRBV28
TGTGCCAGCAGTAGGGGGACAGGCCTAAATCAGCCCCAGCATTTT
CASSRGTGLNQPQHF
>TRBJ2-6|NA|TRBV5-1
TGCGCCAGCAGCTTCTCCCTCTCTGGGGCCAACGTCCTGACTTTC
CASSFSLSGANVLTF
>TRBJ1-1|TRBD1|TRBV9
TGTGCCAGCAGCCCAGGGGACAGCCCCGTGGGGACTGAAGCTTTCTTT
CASSPGDSPVGTEAFF
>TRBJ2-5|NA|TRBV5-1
TGCGCCAGCAGCTCGGGCAGGGGAAGGGAGACCCAGTACTTC
CASSSGRGRETQYF
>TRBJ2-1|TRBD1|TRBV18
TGTGCCAGCTCACCAGAGCGTGTCGGGACAGGGGCGAGGAATGAGCAGTTCTTC
CASSPERVGTGARNEQFF